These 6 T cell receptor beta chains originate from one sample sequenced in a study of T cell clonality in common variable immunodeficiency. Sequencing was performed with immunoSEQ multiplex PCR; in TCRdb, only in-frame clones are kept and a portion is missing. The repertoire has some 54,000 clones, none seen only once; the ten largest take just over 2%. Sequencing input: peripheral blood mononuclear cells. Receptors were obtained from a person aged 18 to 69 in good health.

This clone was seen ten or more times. The CDR3 loop is CAWNSGTDNSPLHF. The sequenced part of the CDR3 DNA is TGTGCCTGGAATTCCGGGACAGATAATTCACCC. J is TRBJ1-6 and V is TRBV30; 7 bases fit TRBD1. The read ends 3 residues before the CDR3 terminus; that terminus is restored from the germline J gene. This CDR3 comprises 14 residues. The junction had 5 bases not matched to a gene; V was cut back by 4 bases and J by 5 bases. Germline assignment: CDR1 GTSNPN and CDR2 SVGIG (reference sequence).

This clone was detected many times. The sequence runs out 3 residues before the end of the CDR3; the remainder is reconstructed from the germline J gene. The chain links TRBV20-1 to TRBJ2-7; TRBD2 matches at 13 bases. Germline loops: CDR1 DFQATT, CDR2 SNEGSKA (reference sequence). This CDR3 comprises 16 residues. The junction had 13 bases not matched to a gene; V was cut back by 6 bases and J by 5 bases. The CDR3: CSATGTSGTLIHEQYF. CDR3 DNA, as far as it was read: TGCAGTGCCACCGGGACTAGCGGGACTCTCATCCACGAG.

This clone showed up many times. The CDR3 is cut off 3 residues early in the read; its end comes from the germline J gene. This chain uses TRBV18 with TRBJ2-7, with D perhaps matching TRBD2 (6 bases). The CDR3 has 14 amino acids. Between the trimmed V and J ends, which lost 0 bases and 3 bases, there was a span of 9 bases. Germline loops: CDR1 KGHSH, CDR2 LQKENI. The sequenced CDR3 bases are TGTGCCAGCTCACCACCCACGGGGGACTACGAG. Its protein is CASSPPTGDYE. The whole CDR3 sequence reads CASSPPTGDYEQYF.

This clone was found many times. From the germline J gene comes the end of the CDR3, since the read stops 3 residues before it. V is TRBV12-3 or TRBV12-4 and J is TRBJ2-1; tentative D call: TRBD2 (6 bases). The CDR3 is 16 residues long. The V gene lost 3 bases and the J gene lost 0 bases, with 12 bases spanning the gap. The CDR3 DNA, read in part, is TGTGCCAGCAGTTTCGGGGACTCGTTCTCCTACAATGAG. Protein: CASSFGDSFSYNE. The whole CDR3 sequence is CASSFGDSFSYNEQFF.

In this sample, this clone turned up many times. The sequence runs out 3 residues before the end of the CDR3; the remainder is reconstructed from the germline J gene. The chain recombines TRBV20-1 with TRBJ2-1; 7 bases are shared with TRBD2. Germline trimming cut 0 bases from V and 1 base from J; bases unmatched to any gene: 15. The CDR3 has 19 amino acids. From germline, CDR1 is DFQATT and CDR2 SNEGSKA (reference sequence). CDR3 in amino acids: CSARDDRSGGLVSYNEQFF. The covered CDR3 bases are TGCAGTGCTAGAGACGACCGATCGGGGGGTCTAGTGTCCTACAATGAG.

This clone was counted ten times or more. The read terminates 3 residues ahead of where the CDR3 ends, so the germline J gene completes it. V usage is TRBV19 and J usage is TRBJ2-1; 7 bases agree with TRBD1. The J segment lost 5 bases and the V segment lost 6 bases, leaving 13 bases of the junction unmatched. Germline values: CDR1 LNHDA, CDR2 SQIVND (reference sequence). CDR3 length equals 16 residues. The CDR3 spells CASSPIVGGPNNEQFF. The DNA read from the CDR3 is TGTGCCAGTAGCCCCATTGTAGGGGGCCCTAACAATGAG. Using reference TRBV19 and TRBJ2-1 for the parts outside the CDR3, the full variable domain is DGGITQSPKYLFRKEGQNVTLSCEQNLNHDAMYWYRQDPGQGLRLIYYSQIVNDFQKGDIAEGYSVSREKKESFPLTVTSAQKNPTAFYLCASSPIVGGPNNEQFFGPGTRLTVL.